What follows are 28 T cell receptor beta chains derived from one specimen sequenced in a study of cytomegalovirus exposure and HLA in healthy donors (dated by TCRdb to the late 2010s). Library preparation was by the immunoSEQ multiplex PCR assay. The multiplex PCR relied on a mix of 60 forward primers for TCR Vbeta segments and 13 reverse primers for TCR Jbeta segments. TCRdb holds this immuneACCESS table with in-frame rearrangements only. Some clones are missing; in checked studies, unresolved V genes explain under half, and the rest has no known cause. Here the sample has roughly 180,000 clones; roughly 80% occur a single time. 0.77% of the sample comes from the top ten. Sequencing was done on a sample of PBMCs. Receptors originate from a woman younger than 30 in good health and CMV-seronegative.

This rearrangement joins TRBV27 to TRBJ2-7; 10 nucleotides match TRBD1. With 10 bases clipped from V and 3 bases from J, the junction kept 3 bases outside the gene matches. Germline V gene data show CDR1 as MNHEY and CDR2 as SMNVEV (reference sequence). This CDR3 is built from 12 residues. Here the CDR3 reads CATGTGVYEQYF. CDR3 nucleotides: TGTGCCACCGGGACAGGGGTCTACGAGCAGTACTTC.

DNA for the CDR3: TGTGCCAGCAGCTACAGCGGGAGGGTCTACGAGCAGTACTTC. This codes for CASSYSGRVYEQYF. The rearrangement joins TRBV5-5 to TRBJ2-7; 10 nucleotides align to TRBD2. The CDR3 loop spans 14 amino acids. Germline assignment: CDR1 SGHKS and CDR2 YYEKEE (reference sequence). J gave up 3 bases and V 3 bases, and 3 bases lay outside the gene matches.

This clone was counted a single time. The genes are TRBV2 and TRBJ2-7; a possible D gene is TRBD1 (6 bases). V lost 8 bases and J 5 bases, leaving 22 bases between the germline ends. Looked up from germline, CDR1 is SNHLY and CDR2 is FYNNEI. The CDR3 contains 15 residues. CDR3 nucleotides: TGTGCCAGCGACGGGCTGGGGGCAGGGAATAACGAGCAGTACTTC. Its translation is CASDGLGAGNNEQYF.

The chain uses TRBV7-3 and TRBJ2-1; D gene unclear. The CDR3 totals 14 residues. The V and J ends lost 5 bases and 7 bases respectively, with 15 bases between them. Germline loops: CDR1 SGHTA, CDR2 FQGTGA. The CDR3 DNA reads as TGTGCCAGCAGCCCAGCTACAGATCTGAATGAGCAGTTCTTC. It is translated as CASSPATDLNEQFF.

This clone has a single count. The chain uses TRBV2 and TRBJ2-7; TRBD1 might be the D (5 bases). V lost 7 bases, J lost 3 bases, and 10 bases lay in between. Per the germline V gene, CDR1 is SNHLY and CDR2 is FYNNEI. The CDR3 totals 12 residues. The CDR3 is CASNTGHYEQYF. As DNA, the CDR3 is TGTGCCAGCAACACAGGCCACTACGAGCAGTACTTC.

With respect to this clone: Relative to the germline gene, one junction end is altered; a read error may explain this. The chain has TRBV7-8 and TRBJ2-3, with 7 positions matching TRBD1. The germline CDR1 and CDR2 sequences are SGHVS and FQNEAQ. This CDR3 spans 14 amino acids. CDR3 nucleotides: TGTGCCAGCAGCCAGACCCAAACCGGGACAGCTCCCTTCTTT. This encodes CASSQTQTGTAPFF.

The gene calls are TRBV11-2 and TRBJ2-1; TRBD2 aligns across 7 bases. Germline V CDR1 and CDR2: SGHAT, FQNNGV. This CDR3 has 12 residues. Germline trimming cut 2 bases from V and 9 bases from J; bases unmatched to any gene: 1. The CDR3 sequence: CASSLSGTEQFF. The CDR3 DNA reads as TGTGCCAGCAGCTTAAGCGGGACTGAGCAGTTCTTC.

This clone was observed a single time. V usage is TRBV7-9 and J usage is TRBJ2-5; a weak D match, TRBD1 (6 bases). Germline V gene data show CDR1 as SEHNR and CDR2 as FQNEAQ (reference sequence). Trimming stripped 6 bases from V and 4 bases from J, with 24 bases between. The CDR3 sequence is 17 residues long. CDR3 nucleotide sequence: TGTGCCAGCAGAGAAGTCGACAGGAAGAATTTAGGAGAGACCCAGTACTTC. Its protein product is CASREVDRKNLGETQYF. Variable domain in full (rest from reference TRBV7-9 and TRBJ2-5): DTGVSQNPRHKITKRGQNVTFRCDPISEHNRLYWYRQTLGQGPEFLTYFQNEAQLEKSRLLSDRFSAERPKGSFSTLEIQRTEQGDSAMYLCASREVDRKNLGETQYFGPGTRLLVL.

This clone was seen once. The CDR3 nucleotides are TGTGCCAGCAGCCCTGAGCGGGACTTCTCCTACAATGAGCAGTTCTTC. Its translation is CASSPERDFSYNEQFF. The rearrangement joins TRBV7-9 to TRBJ2-1; 7 bases agree with TRBD2. Germline V gene sequence: CDR1 SEHNR, CDR2 FQNEAQ (reference sequence). V trimming: 5 bases; J trimming: 0 bases; junction bases outside the gene matches: 7. The CDR3 sequence is 16 residues long.

This rearrangement joins TRBV5-1 to TRBJ1-1; D is unclear. Germline V gene lookup returns CDR1 SGHRS and CDR2 YFSETQ. This CDR3 region has 13 residues. Trimming pared 0 bases from V and 3 bases from J, leaving 6 bases between. CDR3 in DNA: TGCGCCAGCAGCTTGGCCCCAGACACTGAAGCTTTCTTT. This gives the protein CASSLAPDTEAFF.

The chain joins TRBV7-9 to TRBJ2-1; 8 bases are shared with TRBD1. The V gene's germline CDR1 is SEHNR and CDR2 FQNEAQ (reference sequence). V lost 5 bases, J lost 1 base, and 10 bases stayed unmatched. This CDR3 spans 17 amino acids. The chain's CDR3 is CASSRSRTGTSYNEQFF. DNA of the CDR3: TGTGCCAGCAGCCGTAGTCGGACAGGGACGTCCTACAATGAGCAGTTCTTC.

V gene TRBV10-3 combines with J gene TRBJ1-3; D may be TRBD1 (5 bases). Germline V gene data show CDR1 as ENHRY and CDR2 as SYGVKD. The CDR3 is made up of 15 amino acids. V was clipped by 4 bases and J by 4 bases, with 14 bases between them. CDR3 sequence (DNA): TGTGCCATCAGTGGACCGGACATATCCGGAAACACCATATATTTT. Translated, it gives CAISGPDISGNTIYF.

The chain is built from TRBV29-1 and TRBJ1-5; 9 positions agree with TRBD1. The CDR3 consists of 13 residues. CDR1 and CDR2 from the germline V gene are SQVTM and ANQGSEA. The V segment lost 3 bases and the J segment 6 bases; nucleotides outside the gene matches: 3. CDR3 sequence (DNA): TGCAGCGTTGACCCGGGACAGGGTCAGCCCCAGCATTTT. It encodes CSVDPGQGQPQHF.

V is TRBV28 and J is TRBJ2-3; D is unclear. The CDR3 spans 14 residues. The germline V and J ends were trimmed by 6 bases and 2 bases, with 12 bases remaining between them. The germline V gene encodes CDR1 MDHEN and CDR2 SYDVKM. CDR3 residues: CASRQPGNTDTQYF. The CDR3 DNA follows: TGTGCCAGCAGACAGCCAGGCAACACAGATACGCAGTATTTT.

The chain is built from TRBV18 and TRBJ2-7, with TRBD2 identical over 10 bases. The CDR3 is 14 residues long. CDR1 is KGHSH, CDR2 LQKENI, per germline. Losses at the gene ends were 3 bases for V and 3 bases for J; bases not matched to a gene: 2. This CDR3 is CASSPPSGSYEQYF. The CDR3 DNA reads as TGTGCCAGCTCACCGCCTAGCGGGAGCTACGAGCAGTACTTC.

The chain links TRBV4-2 to TRBJ1-5; D is undetermined. In germline, CDR1 is LGHNA, CDR2 YNFKEQ. The CDR3 length is 18 residues. Trimming took off 0 bases at V and 0 bases at J, with 15 bases between the two ends. For the CDR3, the DNA is TGTGCCAGCAGCCAAGAGAGGGCCGAATCTTATAGCAATCAGCCCCAGCATTTT. It codes for CASSQERAESYSNQPQHF.

This clone came up once. The chain uses TRBV9 and TRBJ2-7; 8 bases are shared with TRBD1. This CDR3 region has 14 residues. V was pared by 0 bases and J by 3 bases, with 2 bases of the junction left unmatched. Germline CDR1 SGDLS, CDR2 YYNGEE. The CDR3 loop reads CASSVEQGDYEQYF. Here the CDR3 DNA reads TGTGCCAGCAGCGTAGAACAGGGGGACTACGAGCAGTACTTC.

The chain employs TRBV5-1 and TRBJ2-5; possible D gene TRBD1, 5 bases. V dropped 6 bases and J dropped 4 bases, with 16 bases sitting between them. The CDR3 is 14 amino acids. The V gene's germline CDR1 is SGHRS and CDR2 YFSETQ. The CDR3 region has the DNA TGCGCCAGCACCTGGGATAGGGGTAGAGAGACCCAGTACTTC. Translating gives CASTWDRGRETQYF.

The chain uses TRBV18 and TRBJ2-2, with 7 bases that match TRBD2. The V and J ends lost 4 bases and 2 bases, in that order; junction bases with no gene match: 10. CDR3 length: 17 residues. Looked up from germline, CDR1 is KGHSH and CDR2 is LQKENI. The DNA of the CDR3 is TGTGCCAGCTCACTAAGCGTCGAGCGGGATAACACCGGGGAGCTGTTTTTT. Its translation: CASSLSVERDNTGELFF.

The chain carries TRBV21-1 and TRBJ2-1; the D call TRBD2 from the table was never checked on the DNA. TRBV21-1 constitutes a pseudogene. The CDR3 is made up of 17 amino acids. The CDR3 protein is CASSKERETSGNHEQFF. CDR3 DNA sequence: TGTGCCAGCAGCAAAGAGAGGGAGACTAGCGGGAACCATGAGCAGTTCTTC.

This rearrangement joins TRBV27 to TRBJ2-3, with 10 bases lining up with TRBD2. The length of the CDR3 is 17 residues. The trim removed 1 base at V and 2 bases at J, leaving 6 bases unmatched. Germline V gene data show CDR1 as MNHEY and CDR2 as SMNVEV (reference sequence). For the CDR3, the DNA is TGTGCCAGCAGTTTATTTCCTAGCGGGAGAAACACAGATACGCAGTATTTT. Protein sequence: CASSLFPSGRNTDTQYF.

The chain is built from TRBV15 and TRBJ2-1; 7 bases map to TRBD1. The V segment lost 2 bases and the J segment 4 bases; nucleotides outside the gene matches: 2. CDR1 is LNHNV, CDR2 YYDKDF, per germline (reference sequence). The CDR3 contains 14 residues. The CDR3 sequence: CATSRRQGYNEQFF. In DNA form, the CDR3 reads TGTGCCACCAGCAGACGACAGGGTTACAATGAGCAGTTCTTC.

This clone has just a few counts. J is TRBJ1-1 and V is TRBV6-1; TRBD1 is a possible D gene (5 bases). The CDR3 is 13 residues long. Per germline, CDR1 MNHNS and CDR2 SASEGT. V gave up 11 bases and J gave up 4 bases, with 17 bases separating them. CDR3 sequence (DNA): TGTGCCTCGGCCCAGCAGGGATTCACTGAAGCTTTCTTT. This sequence encodes CASAQQGFTEAFF.

The V gene is TRBV4-2, the J gene TRBJ2-3, with 9 nucleotides matching TRBD2. This CDR3 spans 17 amino acids. Germline CDR1 and CDR2: LGHNA and YNFKEQ. The ends lost 0 bases at V and 2 bases at J; junction bases unmatched: 6. The CDR3 is CASSQESAGGYTDTQYF. CDR3 bases: TGTGCCAGCAGCCAAGAATCGGCGGGAGGGTACACAGATACGCAGTATTTT.

V is TRBV27 and J is TRBJ2-5, with D maybe TRBD2 (5 bases). V lost 0 bases and J 4 bases, leaving 18 bases between the germline ends. CDR3 length: 17 amino acids. CDR1 and CDR2 from the germline V gene are MNHEY and SMNVEV (reference sequence). The CDR3 coding sequence is TGTGCCAGCAGTTTATCGGCGGTACTAGGGCTCGGAGAGACCCAGTACTTC. Protein: CASSLSAVLGLGETQYF.

V gene TRBV7-8 combines with J gene TRBJ2-1, with D hard to call. Trimming cost V 0 bases and J 8 bases, with 14 bases left between them. The CDR3 totals 15 residues. Per germline, CDR1 SGHVS and CDR2 FQNEAQ. The CDR3 protein is CASSLARIAVYEQFF. In nucleotides, the CDR3 is TGTGCCAGCAGCTTAGCGCGAATAGCTGTCTATGAGCAGTTCTTC.

The chain links TRBV6-5 to TRBJ2-7; 9 bases are a match to TRBD1. J was trimmed by 7 bases and V by 6 bases; bases with no gene match: 13. The CDR3 length is 15 residues. Germline CDR1 and CDR2: MNHEY and SVGAGI. This CDR3 is CASSRLVQGAGEQYF. The CDR3 DNA reads as TGTGCCAGCAGCCGTTTAGTACAGGGGGCGGGGGAGCAGTACTTC.

To note about this clone: Sequence at one end of the junction differs from germline and may be a read error. The rearrangement joins TRBV7-9 to TRBJ2-7; TRBD1 is a possible D gene (6 bases). Germline lookup yields CDR1 SEHNR and CDR2 FQNEAQ (reference sequence). CDR3 size: 14 residues. DNA for the CDR3: TGTGCCAGCAGCCTAGCCGACAGGACCTACGAGCAGTACTTC. It codes for CASSLADRTYEQYF. Together with reference TRBV7-9 and TRBJ2-7, the CDR3 gives the full variable domain: DTGVSQNPRHKITKRGQNVTFRCDPISEHNRLYWYRQTLGQGPEFLTYFQNEAQLEKSRLLSDRFSAERPKGSFSTLEIQRTEQGDSAMYLCASSLADRTYEQYFGPGTRLTVT.